This TCR beta chain originates from a study of blood T cell repertoires in COVID-19. About the study: Samples taken during acute and convalescent COVID-19 were collected in the United States, Italy and Spain. The analysed material was cDNA or gDNA that came from T cells, B-cell-depleted T cells, or PBMCs.

Authors' methods: Reference gene primer amplification gave nucleated cell count estimates. Sequenced by immunoSEQ multiplex PCR; TCRdb stores in-frame clones only, minus some. V, J and clone size are those of that table, while D and trimming were read from the DNA. The table records around 63,000 clones, around 88% of them present only once. The junction had 1 base not matched to a gene; V was cut back by 4 bases and J by 3 bases. This CDR3 region has 13 residues. Looked up from germline, CDR1 is ENHRY and CDR2 is SYGVKD. The sequenced sample was peripheral blood. V usage is TRBV10-3 and J usage is TRBJ2-5, with 8 nucleotides matching TRBD1. The receptor comes from an elderly woman with active COVID-19. This chain's CDR3 is CAISGGQEETQYF. The CDR3, as DNA: TGTGCCATCAGTGGGGGACAGGAAGAGACCCAGTACTTC.